The 30 T cell receptor beta chains presented below share a single source sample, sequenced in a study of cytomegalovirus exposure and HLA in healthy donors (dated by TCRdb to the late 2010s). The library came from the immunoSEQ multiplex PCR assay. For the multiplex PCR, a mixture combining 60 forward primers for TCR Vbeta segments and 13 reverse primers for TCR Jbeta segments was used. TCRdb provides this immuneACCESS table in a form limited to in-frame rearrangements. Some clones are lacking; in checked studies, under half of them reflect an unresolved V gene, and why the rest are absent is not known. The sample table contains approximately 190,000 clones; only one count was recorded for approximately 80% of them. The ten top clones hold 5% to 6% of the sample. The sample taken for sequencing was PBMCs. These receptors all stem from a woman in her 30s in good health and CMV-seropositive.

This chain connects TRBV4-2 to TRBJ2-1; D is unclear. Germline-derived CDR1 and CDR2 are LGHNA and YNFKEQ. The CDR3 covers 14 residues. Trimming stripped 0 bases from V and 0 bases from J, with 3 bases between. The CDR3 region is CASSQESSYNEQFF. In DNA form, the CDR3 reads TGTGCCAGCAGCCAAGAGAGCTCCTACAATGAGCAGTTCTTC.

This clone was observed a handful of times. V is TRBV6-5 and J is TRBJ2-1; D may be TRBD2 (6 bases). V shed 6 bases and J shed 8 bases, with 14 bases lying between them. The CDR3 is 13 residues long. Germline CDR1 and CDR2: MNHEY and SVGAGI. Written as DNA, the CDR3 is TGTGCCAGCAGCCCTACTAGCATCCATGAGCAGTTCTTC. This encodes CASSPTSIHEQFF.

This chain uses TRBV18 with TRBJ1-2; D is perhaps TRBD1 (5 bases). The CDR3 consists of 14 residues. From germline, CDR1 is KGHSH and CDR2 LQKENI. The V gene lost 2 bases and the J gene lost 6 bases, with 13 bases spanning the gap. For the CDR3, the DNA is TGTGCCAGCTCACCATTCGTGTCGGGGGATGGCTACACCTTC. This translates into CASSPFVSGDGYTF.

The V call is TRBV19, the J call TRBJ1-2; no definite D call. The CDR3 is 14 residues long. Trimming shortened V by 1 base and J by 6 bases, and 12 bases separated the two germline ends. Per germline, CDR1 LNHDA and CDR2 SQIVND (reference sequence). The CDR3: CASSIVPTQHGYTF. The DNA for the CDR3 is TGTGCCAGTAGTATAGTACCGACACAGCATGGCTACACCTTC.

The CDR3 spells CASTTGTLNTEAFF. In DNA form, the CDR3 reads TGTGCCAGCACTACCGGGACATTGAACACTGAAGCTTTCTTT. V usage is TRBV2 and J usage is TRBJ1-1, with D perhaps TRBD1 (6 bases). V gave up 7 bases and J gave up 0 bases, with 12 bases separating them. CDR1 SNHLY and CDR2 FYNNEI come from the germline V gene. This CDR3 has 14 amino acids.

V is TRBV5-4 and J is TRBJ2-3; 10 nucleotides agree with TRBD1. This CDR3 spans 14 amino acids. V was clipped by 0 bases and J by 6 bases; unmatched bases: 1. Per the germline V gene, CDR1 is SGHNT and CDR2 is YYREEE (reference sequence). The CDR3 here is CASSLGQGADTQYF. The CDR3 DNA is TGTGCCAGCAGCTTGGGACAGGGGGCGGATACGCAGTATTTT.

The chain has TRBV15 and TRBJ2-7; D possibly corresponds to TRBD2 (6 bases). Germline loops: CDR1 LNHNV, CDR2 YYDKDF (reference sequence). The CDR3 loop spans 14 amino acids. Trimming took off 0 bases at V and 2 bases at J, with 8 bases between the two ends. The CDR3 bases are TGTGCCACCAGCAGAGACCCGGGAGCCTACGAGCAGTACTTC. Translating gives CATSRDPGAYEQYF.

The chain couples TRBV27 to TRBJ2-7; TRBD2 matches at 14 bases. The CDR3 has 17 amino acids. In germline, CDR1 is MNHEY, CDR2 SMNVEV (reference sequence). V shed 3 bases, J shed 2 bases, and the junction held 6 bases outside the gene matches. The CDR3 region is CASSFGTSGSWAYEQYF. For the CDR3, the DNA is TGTGCCAGCAGTTTTGGGACTAGCGGGAGTTGGGCCTACGAGCAGTACTTC.

Remarks on this clone: An end of the junction does not agree with germline; a read error may underlie this. This specimen includes other DNA sequences encoding the same CDR3. The chain joins TRBV6-1 to TRBJ1-1; D is possibly TRBD1 (6 bases). The germline V gene encodes CDR1 MNHNS and CDR2 SASEGT. The CDR3 is made up of 18 amino acids. CDR3 sequence: CASSAQRGFKPFVTEAFF. For the CDR3, the DNA is TGTGCCAGCAGTGCCCAGAGGGGGTTTAAACCCTTCGTCACTGAGGCTTTCTTT.

The rearrangement uses TRBV10-3 and TRBJ2-3; 15 nucleotides agree with TRBD2. V lost 6 bases and J lost 4; bases outside the gene matches: 5. Germline values: CDR1 ENHRY, CDR2 SYGVKD. This CDR3 spans 16 amino acids. In DNA, the CDR3 is TGTGCCATCAGGCCGGGACTAGCGGGAGGTCCAGATACGCAGTATTTT. Amino acid sequence: CAIRPGLAGGPDTQYF.

This clone appeared a few times. The J gene is TRBJ2-2, the V gene TRBV28, with 8 bases that match TRBD2. The germline CDR1 and CDR2 sequences are MDHEN and SYDVKM. Trimming cost V 3 bases and J 1 base; bases outside gene matches: 4. The CDR3 runs to 16 residues. CDR3 region: CASSFFSGGNTGELFF. The CDR3 DNA follows: TGTGCCAGCAGTTTTTTCAGCGGGGGGAACACCGGGGAGCTGTTTTTT.

In nucleotides, the CDR3 is TGTGCCAGCAGCTCGTCACTAGGGACTAGCGGGAGCCTAGAGACCCAGTACTTC. Translating it yields CASSSSLGTSGSLETQYF. The chain employs TRBV7-9 and TRBJ2-5, with 14 bases lining up with TRBD2. CDR1 is SEHNR and CDR2 is FQNEAQ in the germline V gene (reference sequence). V gave up 4 bases and J gave up 4 bases; unmatched junction bases: 11. The CDR3 loop spans 18 amino acids. Full variable domain (missing parts from reference TRBV7-9 and TRBJ2-5): DTGVSQNPRHKITKRGQNVTFRCDPISEHNRLYWYRQTLGQGPEFLTYFQNEAQLEKSRLLSDRFSAERPKGSFSTLEIQRTEQGDSAMYLCASSSSLGTSGSLETQYFGPGTRLLVL.

The chain combines TRBV28 with TRBJ2-2; TRBD2 matches 7 bases. The trim removed 2 bases at V and 6 bases at J, leaving 3 bases unmatched. CDR3 length equals 14 residues. Germline lookup yields CDR1 MDHEN and CDR2 SYDVKM. The CDR3 region is CASSLLREPGELFF. CDR3 DNA: TGTGCCAGCAGTTTACTGCGGGAGCCCGGGGAGCTGTTTTTT.

The chain uses TRBV7-2 and TRBJ1-4; 7 bases are shared with TRBD1. J gave up 6 bases and V 1 base, and 2 bases lay outside the gene matches. This CDR3 region has 14 residues. Per germline, CDR1 SGHTA and CDR2 FQGNSA. The CDR3 bases are TGTGCCAGCAGCTTAGGAGGGGGCGATGAAAAACTGTTTTTT. Its translation is CASSLGGGDEKLFF.

A single count supports this clone. The rearrangement uses TRBV6-5 and TRBJ2-1, with D perhaps matching TRBD2 (6 bases). The CDR3 has 13 residues. Germline V gene data show CDR1 as MNHEY and CDR2 as SVGAGI. Trimming removed 7 bases from V and 7 bases from J, with 14 bases in between. CDR3 amino acids: CASTDGRGNEQFF. The DNA for the CDR3 is TGTGCCAGCACCGACGGTCGGGGGAATGAGCAGTTCTTC.

The chain joins TRBV2 to TRBJ1-1, with D perhaps TRBD1 (6 bases). The CDR3 is 13 residues long. V lost 7 bases and J lost 4, with 13 bases in between. Germline V gene lookup returns CDR1 SNHLY and CDR2 FYNNEI. The CDR3 region has the DNA TGTGCCAGCAACAGGGTTCAGAGCACTGAAGCTTTCTTT. It specifies CASNRVQSTEAFF.

The chain employs TRBV7-2 and TRBJ2-1, with TRBD1 matching 12 bases. The CDR3 spans 15 residues. Per the germline V gene, CDR1 is SGHTA and CDR2 is FQGNSA. V trimming: 1 base; J trimming: 9 bases; junction bases outside the gene matches: 4. In DNA form, the CDR3 reads TGTGCCAGCAGCTTAGGGGGGACAGGGGGCACTGAGCAGTTCTTC. Its translation: CASSLGGTGGTEQFF. Filled out from reference TRBV7-2 and TRBJ2-1, the complete variable domain reads GAGVSQSPSNKVTEKGKDVELRCDPISGHTALYWYRQSLGQGLEFLIYFQGNSAPDKSGLPSDRFSAERTGGSVSTLTIQRTQQEDSAVYLCASSLGGTGGTEQFFGPGTRLTVL.

In this sample, this clone turned up once. The V call is TRBV7-9, the J call TRBJ1-2; no reliable D call. V shed 1 base and J shed 2 bases, with 11 bases lying between them. Germline V gene sequence: CDR1 SEHNR, CDR2 FQNEAQ (reference sequence). The CDR3 loop spans 15 amino acids. The CDR3 bases are TGTGCCAGCAGCTTAGGAATTGGGCCGAACTATGGCTACACCTTC. Translated: CASSLGIGPNYGYTF.

The rearrangement joins TRBV5-1 to TRBJ2-3; 7 nucleotides align to TRBD1. This CDR3 has 12 amino acids. Germline trimming cut 7 bases from V and 3 bases from J; bases unmatched to any gene: 2. CDR1 is SGHRS, CDR2 YFSETQ, per germline. The CDR3 DNA sequence: TGCGCCAGCCAGACAGGGACAGATACGCAGTATTTT. Protein product: CASQTGTDTQYF. Drawing the rest from reference TRBV5-1 and TRBJ2-3, the complete variable domain is KAGVTQTPRYLIKTRGQQVTLSCSPISGHRSVSWYQQTPGQGLQFLFEYFSETQRNKGNFPGRFSGRQFSNSRSEMNVSTLELGDSALYLCASQTGTDTQYFGPGTRLTVL.

The rearrangement links TRBV11-3 to TRBJ2-4; D not resolved. The CDR3 sequence is 13 residues long. V was clipped by 8 bases and J by 4 bases, with 12 bases between them. The germline V gene encodes CDR1 SGHNT and CDR2 YENEEA. The CDR3 DNA reads TGTGCCAGCTCCGGAAACAGTAAAAACATTCAGTACTTC. Protein: CASSGNSKNIQYF.

The rearrangement uses TRBV7-6 and TRBJ1-3; TRBD1 might be the D (6 bases). This CDR3 region has 14 residues. CDR1 and CDR2 (germline): SGHVS, FNYEAQ. V was clipped by 5 bases and J by 4 bases, with 12 bases between them. The CDR3 region is CASSPTGYGNTIYF. The CDR3 DNA reads as TGTGCCAGCAGCCCCACAGGGTACGGAAACACCATATATTTT. The full variable domain, with the rest looked up from reference TRBV7-6 and TRBJ1-3, is GAGVSQSPRYKVTKRGQDVALRCDPISGHVSLYWYRQALGQGPEFLTYFNYEAQQDKSGLPNDRFSAERPEGSISTLTIQRTEQRDSAMYRCASSPTGYGNTIYFGEGSWLTVV.

The V and J genes are TRBV28 and TRBJ2-3, with 8 bases that match TRBD2. Germline V gene lookup returns CDR1 MDHEN and CDR2 SYDVKM. Trimming took 5 bases from V and 2 from J; bases not matched to a gene: 6. The CDR3 consists of 15 residues. This CDR3 is CASSATSEDTDTQYF. In nucleotides, the CDR3 is TGTGCCAGCAGTGCGACTAGCGAGGACACAGATACGCAGTATTTT.

This CDR3 reads CASSQQPGVEAFF. Here the CDR3 DNA reads TGTGCCAGCAGCCAACAACCGGGGGTAGAAGCTTTCTTT. V and J are TRBV14 and TRBJ1-1; tentative D call: TRBD1 (5 bases). The germline V gene encodes CDR1 SGHDN and CDR2 FVKESK. Trimming cost V 2 bases and J 8 bases, with 12 bases left between them. There are 13 residues in the CDR3.

The chain is built from TRBV18 and TRBJ1-2; TRBD1 is a possible D gene (5 bases). The V gene lost 5 bases and the J gene lost 2 bases, with 9 bases spanning the gap. CDR1 and CDR2 from the germline V gene are KGHSH and LQKENI. The CDR3 spans 13 residues. In DNA, the CDR3 is TGTGCCAGCTCATCGACAGTAAACTATGGCTACACCTTC. Its protein product is CASSSTVNYGYTF.

CDR3 sequence: CASSVQGFYEQYF. As DNA, the CDR3 is TGTGCCAGCAGCGTACAGGGGTTCTACGAGCAGTACTTC. The chain combines TRBV28 with TRBJ2-7; 7 bases match TRBD1. Germline V lookup: CDR1 MDHEN, CDR2 SYDVKM. Trimming at V came to 6 bases and at J to 3 bases, leaving 5 bases not matched to a gene. This CDR3 comprises 13 residues.

Sample share makes this clone medium-sized. CDR3 protein: CASSQDASTGYGYTF. DNA of the CDR3: TGTGCCAGCAGCCAAGATGCAAGTACAGGCTATGGCTACACCTTC. The chain employs TRBV4-2 and TRBJ1-2, with D perhaps TRBD1 (5 bases). Looked up from germline, CDR1 is LGHNA and CDR2 is YNFKEQ. V dropped 0 bases and J dropped 4 bases, with 12 bases sitting between them. CDR3 length: 15 residues.

J is TRBJ2-7 and V is TRBV5-1; perhaps TRBD2 as D (6 bases). From germline, CDR1 is SGHRS and CDR2 YFSETQ. This CDR3 contains 15 residues. Trimming cost V 5 bases and J 0 bases, with 15 bases left between them. This chain's CDR3 is CASRNLAAPSYEQYF. In nucleotides, the CDR3 is TGCGCCAGCAGAAACTTAGCGGCCCCCTCCTACGAGCAGTACTTC.

This chain connects TRBV6-1 to TRBJ1-5; D is possibly TRBD1 (5 bases). CDR1 MNHNS and CDR2 SASEGT come from the germline V gene. This CDR3 has 15 residues. The V and J ends lost 1 base and 2 bases respectively, with 9 bases between them. CDR3 bases: TGTGCCAGCAGTGAAGGGACACGCGGCAATCAGCCCCAGCATTTT. This sequence encodes CASSEGTRGNQPQHF.

The chain links TRBV19 to TRBJ2-3, with 12 bases fitting TRBD2. V lost 5 bases to trimming and J lost 0 bases; unmatched junction nucleotides: 18. Germline V gene data show CDR1 as LNHDA and CDR2 as SQIVND (reference sequence). CDR3 length: 21 amino acids. CDR3 amino acids: CASSDLAGGLLPSSSTDTQYF. The CDR3 bases are TGTGCCAGTAGTGACCTAGCGGGAGGGCTCCTCCCTTCTTCTAGCACAGATACGCAGTATTTT.

This clone was found a few times. This chain connects TRBV5-1 to TRBJ1-2; D is perhaps TRBD1 (5 bases). Trimming cost V 5 bases and J 7 bases, with 12 bases left between them. The CDR3 covers 12 residues. Germline CDR1 SGHRS, CDR2 YFSETQ. The CDR3 sequence is CASSQTVPGYTF. CDR3 DNA: TGCGCCAGCAGTCAGACAGTCCCTGGCTACACCTTC.